Listed below are T cell receptor beta chains from one sample, sequenced in a study of T cell responses to AZD1222 COVID-19 vaccine. Produced via immunoSEQ multiplex PCR; TCRdb's table is partial and in-frame only. The sample includes 100,000 or so clones, 87% of them seen just once. The sequencing used peripheral blood, collected 28 days after the second AZD1222 dose. The origin of the receptors is an adult who received the AZD1222 COVID-19 vaccine. CDR3s include the opening cysteine and the closing phenylalanine or tryptophan. D genes are given only for firm matches. Expanded clones are given a class, and other clones once, few, many or no size at all.

abundance | j_gene | v_gene | d_gene | CDR3aa | CDR3nt
NA | TRBJ1-1 | TRBV18 | NA | CASSPVAAMNTEAFF | TGTGCCAGCTCACCAGTGGCAGCCATGAACACTGAAGCTTTCTTT
NA | TRBJ2-3 | TRBV28 | NA | CASSFPRGGSTDTQYF | TGTGCCAGCAGTTTTCCCAGGGGGGGTAGCACAGATACGCAGTATTTT
once | TRBJ1-5 | TRBV6-5 | TRBD1 | CASSRNRGSGQPQHF | TGTGCCAGCAGCCGTAACAGGGGATCAGGACAGCCCCAGCATTTT
NA | TRBJ2-7 | TRBV14 | TRBD1 | CASRGNHRGYEQYF | TGTGCCAGCAGGGGAAATCACAGGGGTTACGAGCAGTACTTC
NA | TRBJ1-1 | TRBV6-5 | NA | CASSYSLNTEAFF | TGTGCCAGCAGTTACTCACTGAACACTGAAGCTTTCTTT
NA | TRBJ1-6 | TRBV29-1 | TRBD1 | CSVATGGYNSPLHF | TGCAGCGTAGCCACAGGGGGCTATAATTCACCCCTCCACTTT
NA | TRBJ2-1 | TRBV27 | NA | CASSLLGSEQFF | TGTGCCAGCAGTTTATTAGGGAGCGAGCAGTTCTTC
once | TRBJ1-6 | TRBV28 | TRBD1 | CASSPTRQGAFNSPLHF | TGTGCCAGCAGTCCAACCCGACAGGGGGCTTTTAATTCACCCCTCCACTTT
NA | TRBJ2-1 | TRBV19 | NA | CASRADRSYNEQFF | TGTGCCAGCCGAGCTGACAGGTCCTACAATGAGCAGTTCTTC
NA | TRBJ1-4 | TRBV30 | TRBD1 | CAWSVQGGIGEKLFF | TGTGCCTGGAGTGTACAGGGGGGGATTGGTGAAAAACTGTTTTTT
NA | TRBJ1-1 | TRBV28 | TRBD1 | CASRVGQGWTEAFF | TGTGCCAGCAGGGTTGGACAGGGGTGGACTGAAGCTTTCTTT
NA | TRBJ1-1 | TRBV6-5 | TRBD1 | CASSYTGARDTEAFF | TGTGCCAGCAGTTACACAGGGGCGCGGGACACTGAAGCTTTCTTT
NA | TRBJ1-2 | TRBV29-1 | NA | CSVVRYRVPSYGYTF | TGCAGCGTTGTTAGATACAGGGTCCCAAGCTATGGCTACACCTTC
NA | TRBJ2-5 | TRBV7-9 | NA | CASSLVLASGESPQYF | TGTGCCAGCAGCTTAGTTTTGGCGTCAGGCGAGAGCCCCCAGTACTTC
NA | TRBJ1-5 | TRBV19 | NA | CAGGATNERPEQPQHF | TGTGCCGGAGGGGCGACAAATGAGAGACCGGAACAGCCCCAGCATTTT
NA | TRBJ1-1 | TRBV7-9 | NA | CASSLESVTGYTEAFF | TGTGCCAGCAGCTTGGAATCAGTTACGGGATACACTGAAGCTTTCTTT
NA | TRBJ2-1 | TRBV6-2/TRBV6-3 | TRBD2 | CASSSSGSNNEQFF | TGTGCCAGCAGTTCTAGCGGGAGTAATAATGAGCAGTTCTTC
NA | TRBJ1-6 | TRBV6-5 | NA | CASRAQGNNSPLHF | TGTGCCAGCAGAGCACAGGGAAATAATTCACCCCTCCACTTT
NA | TRBJ2-5 | TRBV5-1 | NA | CASSLDNQETQYF | TGCGCCAGCAGCTTGGACAACCAAGAGACCCAGTACTTC
NA | TRBJ2-5 | TRBV21-1 | NA | CASSSGRELYQETQYF | TGTGCCAGCAGCTCTGGGCGGGAGCTATACCAAGAGACCCAGTACTTC
NA | TRBJ2-7 | TRBV5-6 | NA | CASSLVGLSSYEQYF | TGTGCCAGCAGCTTGGTGGGATTGAGCTCCTACGAGCAGTACTTC
NA | TRBJ2-1 | TRBV11-2 | NA | CASSSSTRSEQFF | TGTGCCAGCAGCTCCTCGACTCGAAGTGAGCAGTTCTTC
NA | TRBJ1-4 | TRBV6-1 | TRBD1 | CASSVGTGEKKLFF | TGTGCCAGCAGTGTTGGGACAGGGGAGAAAAAACTGTTTTTT
NA | TRBJ1-5 | TRBV15 | TRBD1 | CATSSLLPGQGQPQHF | TGTGCCACCAGCAGTTTACTTCCGGGACAGGGACAGCCCCAGCATTTT
NA | TRBJ2-7 | TRBV18 | NA | CASSQRSIYEQYF | TGTGCCAGCTCACAAAGGAGTATCTACGAGCAGTACTTC
once | TRBJ1-5 | TRBV27 | NA | CASSLQTNQPQHF | TGTGCCAGCAGTTTACAAACGAATCAGCCCCAGCATTTT
once | TRBJ2-2 | TRBV3-1/TRBV3-2 | TRBD2 | CASSQGLATNTGELFF | TGTGCCAGCAGCCAAGGACTAGCGACGAACACCGGGGAGCTGTTTTTT
NA | TRBJ1-6 | TRBV7-3 | TRBD1 | CASSLGTENSPLHF | TGTGCCAGCAGCTTAGGGACAGAAAATTCACCCCTCCACTTT
NA | TRBJ2-5 | TRBV20-1 | TRBD1 | CSASGDWTGTQETQYF | TGCAGTGCTAGTGGGGACTGGACAGGGACCCAAGAGACCCAGTACTTC
NA | TRBJ2-3 | TRBV24-1 | TRBD2 | CATSKAGAADTQYF | TGTGCCACCAGTAAAGCGGGAGCCGCAGATACGCAGTATTTT
NA | TRBJ2-7 | TRBV2 | NA | CASTSSQVSYEQYF | TGTGCCAGCACTTCTTCGCAAGTTTCCTACGAGCAGTACTTC
NA | TRBJ2-2 | TRBV5-1 | TRBD1 | CASSSRTGFFIRELFF | TGCGCCAGCAGCTCCCGGACAGGGTTCTTTATCAGGGAGCTGTTTTTT
NA | TRBJ1-2 | TRBV7-9 | TRBD1 | CASSLGQGYGYTF | TGTGCCAGCAGCTTGGGACAGGGCTATGGCTACACCTTC
NA | TRBJ2-1 | TRBV9 | TRBD1 | CASSATGTGQFF | TGTGCCAGCAGCGCGACCGGGACAGGGCAGTTCTTC
once | TRBJ2-7 | TRBV5-5 | NA | CASSLLGLAASSYEQYF | TGTGCCAGCAGCTTGTTAGGTCTAGCTGCGAGCTCCTACGAGCAGTACTTC
once | TRBJ2-7 | TRBV27 | TRBD2 | CASSLQNSGRAGEQYF | TGTGCCAGCAGTCTCCAAAATAGCGGGAGGGCGGGTGAGCAGTACTTC
once | TRBJ2-7 | TRBV28 | NA | CASRLLTGENSGSREQYF | TGTGCCAGCAGATTACTGACAGGGGAGAATAGCGGGAGTAGGGAGCAGTACTTC
NA | TRBJ2-1 | TRBV30 | NA | CAWSTRGLTGQFF | TGTGCCTGGAGCACCCGGGGGCTCACTGGGCAGTTCTTC
NA | TRBJ2-3 | TRBV28 | TRBD1 | CASSLGTGGGTDTQYF | TGTGCCAGCAGTTTGGGGACAGGGGGCGGCACAGATACGCAGTATTTT
NA | TRBJ2-1 | TRBV6-4 | TRBD1 | CASSVAGTGAYNEQFF | TGTGCCAGCAGCGTTGCCGGGACAGGGGCTTACAATGAGCAGTTCTTC
NA | TRBJ1-5 | TRBV10-3 | NA | CAISESSGTSNQPQHF | TGTGCCATCAGTGAAAGTAGTGGGACATCCAATCAGCCCCAGCATTTT
NA | TRBJ1-6 | TRBV18 | NA | CASSPQSAGPNSPLHF | TGTGCCAGCTCACCACAATCGGCAGGGCCTAATTCACCCCTCCACTTT
NA | TRBJ2-7 | TRBV7-9 | NA | CAGLIIILYEQYF | TGTGCCGGCCTAATTATAATACTCTACGAGCAGTACTTC
NA | TRBJ2-7 | TRBV28 | TRBD2 | CASSYAIPGTSYEQYF | TGTGCCAGCAGTTATGCCATCCCCGGGACTAGCTACGAGCAGTACTTC
NA | TRBJ2-3 | TRBV6-5 | NA | CASSYIGTDTQYF | TGTGCCAGCAGTTACATAGGCACAGATACGCAGTATTTT
NA | TRBJ1-2 | TRBV7-8 | TRBD1 | CASSLLTGGYYGYTF | TGTGCCAGCAGCTTATTGACAGGGGGTTACTATGGCTACACCTTC
NA | TRBJ1-4 | TRBV5-1 | TRBD1 | CASRQGAANEKLFF | TGCGCCAGCAGACAGGGGGCTGCTAATGAAAAACTGTTTTTT
NA | TRBJ1-1 | TRBV7-2 | TRBD1 | CASSFHFPSQGAHTEAFF | TGTGCCAGCAGCTTCCATTTCCCCTCACAGGGGGCCCACACTGAAGCTTTCTTT
NA | TRBJ1-4 | TRBV30 | NA | CAWSARELSSGELFF | TGTGCCTGGAGCGCAAGAGAACTTTCGTCGGGAGAACTGTTTTTT
NA | TRBJ2-5 | TRBV27 | TRBD1 | CASSLTGGETQYF | TGTGCCAGCAGTTTAACAGGGGGGGAGACCCAGTACTTC